A selection of T cell receptor beta chains follows, all from one sample in a study of blood T cell repertoires in COVID-19. The protocol was immunoSEQ multiplex PCR, while the TCRdb copy is restricted to in-frame clones and leaves out a portion. This sample has 150,000 to 200,000 clones; 70% to 80% occur once, and the top ten carry less than 7%. The specimen sequenced was peripheral blood. The receptors were sampled from a woman aged 40 to 55 with COVID-19, enrolled during active disease. Both conserved end residues are part of each CDR3. A D gene is named only where the DNA matches it firmly. Clone size appears in some rows only: once, few, many, or a class for an expanded clone.

d_call | j_call | clone_size | v_call | cdr3_nt | cdr3_aa
TRBD1 | TRBJ1-3 | - | TRBV7-6 | TGTGCCAGCAGCTTAAGGGACAGGGGAATTACTGAAAACACCATATATTTT | CASSLRDRGITENTIYF
- | TRBJ1-5 | - | TRBV19 | TGTGCCAGTAGTCTCGCAGTCCGTCAGCCCCAGCATTTT | CASSLAVRQPQHF
- | TRBJ1-2 | - | TRBV9 | TGTGCCAGCAGCGTAGAAGACGGTACAGGTTATGGCTACACCTTC | CASSVEDGTGYGYTF
TRBD2 | TRBJ2-5 | - | TRBV4-1 | TGCGCCAGCAGCCAAGAAAGACTAGCCGCGGAGACCCAGTACTTC | CASSQERLAAETQYF
- | TRBJ1-5 | few | TRBV2 | TGTGCCAGCAGTGTGGAGCGTGGCAATCAGCCCCAGCATTTT | CASSVERGNQPQHF
TRBD2 | TRBJ2-3 | - | TRBV29-1 | TGCAGCGTTGAAAGGCTAGCGGGCACCACAGATACGCAGTATTTT | CSVERLAGTTDTQYF
TRBD2 | TRBJ2-2 | - | TRBV25-1 | TGTGCCAGCAGTGAATGGGCTAGCGGGAGATGGGACACCGGGGAGCTGTTTTTT | CASSEWASGRWDTGELFF
- | TRBJ2-2 | - | TRBV7-9 | TGTGCCAGCAGCCCCTTCAGGGAAGAAACCGGGGAGCTGTTTTTT | CASSPFREETGELFF
TRBD2 | TRBJ2-1 | - | TRBV6-2/TRBV6-3 | TGTGCCAGCAGTTCCCGACTAGCCTTCTCTGGCAATGAGCAGTTCTTC | CASSSRLAFSGNEQFF
- | TRBJ2-1 | - | TRBV4-1 | TGCGCCAGCAGCCAAGGGTACGCTAGAGGGAATGAGCAGTTCTTC | CASSQGYARGNEQFF
- | TRBJ2-3 | - | TRBV5-4 | TGTGCCTGGACACCTGCAAAGGGTACGCAGTATTTT | CAWTPAKGTQYF
- | TRBJ2-7 | few | TRBV6-5 | TGTGCCAGCTCTGCCCGAGACAGCAGGGCCCACGAGCAGTACTTC | CASSARDSRAHEQYF
TRBD1 | TRBJ2-7 | - | TRBV6-6 | TGTGCCAGCAAGAGGGACGCGGGACAGGGCCTCCACGAGCAGTACTTC | CASKRDAGQGLHEQYF
- | TRBJ1-2 | - | TRBV15 | TGTGCCATCAGCAGAGATGGGGCATTTAACTATGGCTACACCTTC | CAISRDGAFNYGYTF
- | TRBJ2-3 | - | TRBV3-1/TRBV3-2 | TGTGCCAGCAGTCCCGAGGCGGGGAAAAAGACAGATACGCAGTATTTT | CASSPEAGKKTDTQYF
TRBD1 | TRBJ2-7 | - | TRBV4-1 | TGCGCCAGCAGCCGGAGGGGACAGGGCTCCTACGAGCAGTACTTC | CASSRRGQGSYEQYF
- | TRBJ2-5 | - | TRBV5-8 | TGTGCCAGCAGCTTGGGTGGGGCGCGTCAGGGGATTGCAGCAGAGACCCAGTACTTC | CASSLGGARQGIAAETQYF
TRBD2 | TRBJ2-4 | - | TRBV7-2 | TGTGCCAGCAGCTCCTCCGGGGGGAATAAAAACATTCAGTACTTC | CASSSSGGNKNIQYF
- | TRBJ1-3 | few | TRBV30 | TGTGCCTGGAGTGAAAAGACTCATTTCTCTGGAAACACCATATATTTT | CAWSEKTHFSGNTIYF
TRBD2 | TRBJ2-1 | - | TRBV5-1 | TGCGCCAGCAGCTTGGTAGTAGCGGGAGGCCCTCTGAGAAATGAGCAGTTCTTC | CASSLVVAGGPLRNEQFF
- | TRBJ2-1 | - | TRBV12-5 | TGTGCTAGTGGTTTGGGACAGCACCTCCAGTTCTTC | CASGLGQHLQFF
- | TRBJ1-2 | - | TRBV24-1 | TGTGCCACCAGTGAGAGGACAAGGAACTATGGCTACACCTTC | CATSERTRNYGYTF
- | TRBJ2-1 | - | TRBV10-2 | TGCGCCAGCATAACGCGGGGAATGTTAACTAGCTCCTACAATGAGCAGTTCTTC | CASITRGMLTSSYNEQFF
- | TRBJ2-1 | - | TRBV6-1 | TGTGCCAGCAGTGGGCAGGGATTCGGATTCGACTACAATGAGCAGTTCTTC | CASSGQGFGFDYNEQFF
- | TRBJ2-3 | - | TRBV13 | TGTGCCAGCAGCTTACCAGGGAATTTAAAAGATACGCAGTATTTT | CASSLPGNLKDTQYF
- | TRBJ2-7 | - | TRBV13 | TGTGCCAGCAGCTCCCCCCAGCAGGCCCTCGGTGGGCCCTACGAGCAGTACTTC | CASSSPQQALGGPYEQYF
TRBD1 | TRBJ2-7 | - | TRBV19 | TGTGCCAGTACCGGGACAGATACCTACGAGCAGTACTTC | CASTGTDTYEQYF
- | TRBJ1-4 | - | TRBV6-5 | TGTGCCAGCAGGGGGGGTTCTACAACTAATGAAAAACTGTTTTTT | CASRGGSTTNEKLFF
TRBD2 | TRBJ2-7 | - | TRBV9 | TGTGCCAGCAGCGAGGCGGCGGGAGGGATATACGAGCAGTACTTC | CASSEAAGGIYEQYF
TRBD1 | TRBJ1-1 | few | TRBV20-1 | TGCAGTGCTAGTAGGAGCAGGGGGCTCGACACTGAAGCTTTCTTT | CSASRSRGLDTEAFF
TRBD1 | TRBJ1-5 | - | TRBV4-1 | TGCGCCAGCAGATCTCTACCGGGGACAGCTAATCAGCCCCAGCATTTT | CASRSLPGTANQPQHF
TRBD2 | TRBJ2-2 | - | TRBV24-1 | TGTGCCACCAGTGATCCTCATAGCGGGAGTTCGGCCGGGGAGCTGTTTTTT | CATSDPHSGSSAGELFF
TRBD1 | TRBJ2-2 | - | TRBV7-8 | TGTGCCAGCAGCTTAGGGACAGGGAATTTTCCCGGGGAGCTGTTTTTT | CASSLGTGNFPGELFF
TRBD1 | TRBJ1-2 | - | TRBV25-1 | TGTGCCAGCAGTGTATCCGGGACAGAGCTCGGCTACACCTTC | CASSVSGTELGYTF
- | TRBJ1-1 | - | TRBV19 | TGTGCCAGTAGTATACACAGGATGAACACTGAAGCTTTCTTT | CASSIHRMNTEAFF
TRBD1 | TRBJ2-1 | - | TRBV2 | TGTGCCAGCAGCCACCCGGGACAGGGGTCCCCTTACAATGAGCAGTTCTTC | CASSHPGQGSPYNEQFF
- | TRBJ2-1 | many | TRBV14 | TGTGCCAGCAGCCAATGCGGGACCCTCTGTCCGCAGTTCTTC | CASSQCGTLCPQFF
TRBD1 | TRBJ1-6 | - | TRBV7-2 | TGTGCCAGCAGCCGCGGACAGGGAAATTCACCCCTCCACTTT | CASSRGQGNSPLHF
- | TRBJ1-6 | - | TRBV5-5 | TGTGCCAGCAGCTTAGGGGGACCTTATAATTCACCCCTCCACTTT | CASSLGGPYNSPLHF
- | TRBJ2-7 | - | TRBV21-1 | TGTGCCAGCAGTCCCATTCAGGGGTACTTGGAGCACTACGAGCAGTACTTC | CASSPIQGYLEHYEQYF
- | TRBJ1-5 | - | TRBV19 | TGTGCCAGTAGTCCGGGGGAAGGTCAGCCCCAGCATTTT | CASSPGEGQPQHF
TRBD2 | TRBJ2-5 | - | TRBV5-5 | TGTGCCAGCAGCAGGACTAGCGGGAGGCAAGAGACCCAGTACTTC | CASSRTSGRQETQYF
- | TRBJ2-6 | - | TRBV5-4 | TGTGCCAGCAGCATAGGGGCAAACAGGCTCTATTCTGGGGCCAACGTCCTGACTTTC | CASSIGANRLYSGANVLTF
- | TRBJ2-3 | - | TRBV7-2 | TGTGCCAGCAGCTTAGTTGCGGGGAGCACAGATACGCAGTATTTT | CASSLVAGSTDTQYF
- | TRBJ2-7 | - | TRBV9 | TGTGCCAGCAGCGGGAGGGCCCCCTACGAGCAGTACTTC | CASSGRAPYEQYF
TRBD1 | TRBJ2-5 | - | TRBV19 | TGTGCCAGTAGTACCAGACAGGGCTGGATCGAGACCCAGTACTTC | CASSTRQGWIETQYF
TRBD1 | TRBJ2-7 | - | TRBV5-4 | TGTGCCAGCAGCCCCTCCGGGACAGGGAGGTACGAGCAGTACTTC | CASSPSGTGRYEQYF
TRBD1 | TRBJ1-2 | - | TRBV13 | TGTGCCAGCAGCAAAGAGGACAGGGGGCCCGTCATATTC | CASSKEDRGPVIF